These 3 T cell receptor beta chains originate from one sample sequenced in a study of T cell responses to AZD1222 COVID-19 vaccine. Using immunoSEQ multiplex PCR, the repertoire was profiled, and TCRdb retains in-frame clones only, with some absent. The sample holds approximately 150,000 clones, 85% to 95% seen once. The starting material was peripheral blood, obtained on day 0 of AZD1222 vaccination. These receptors all stem from an adult in good health.

The chain combines TRBV19 with TRBJ2-5; 14 bases are shared with TRBD2. This CDR3 comprises 19 residues. In germline, CDR1 is LNHDA, CDR2 SQIVND (reference sequence). V trimming: 4 bases; J trimming: 1 base; junction bases outside the gene matches: 11. This CDR3 reads CASSNRGTSGGRPQETQYF. In DNA form, the CDR3 reads TGTGCCAGTAGTAACCGCGGGACTAGCGGGGGCCGCCCCCAAGAGACCCAGTACTTC.

The V call is TRBV5-1, the J call TRBJ2-1, with 7 bases that match TRBD2. Germline lookup yields CDR1 SGHRS and CDR2 YFSETQ. Germline trimming cut 3 bases from V and 9 bases from J; bases unmatched to any gene: 15. The CDR3 is 16 residues long. In nucleotides, the CDR3 is TGCGCCAGCAGCTCCTTCAAGCGGGGAGGATATCCTGAGCAGTTCTTC. Protein sequence: CASSSFKRGGYPEQFF. The full variable domain, completed using reference TRBV5-1 and TRBJ2-1, is KAGVTQTPRYLIKTRGQQVTLSCSPISGHRSVSWYQQTPGQGLQFLFEYFSETQRNKGNFPGRFSGRQFSNSRSEMNVSTLELGDSALYLCASSSFKRGGYPEQFFGPGTRLTVL.

This chain connects TRBV29-1 to TRBJ1-1; D unresolved. The CDR3 is made up of 11 amino acids. Germline lookup yields CDR1 SQVTM and CDR2 ANQGSEA. V was cut by 7 bases and J by 8 bases, with 14 bases left in between. The CDR3 DNA reads TGCAGCGCCCCGATCGGTAAAGAAGCTTTCTTT. Protein product: CSAPIGKEAFF. Together with reference TRBV29-1 and TRBJ1-1, the CDR3 gives the full variable domain: SAVISQKPSRDICQRGTSLTIQCQVDSQVTMMFWYRQQPGQSLTLIATANQGSEATYESGFVIDKFPISRPNLTFSTLTVSNMSPEDSSIYLCSAPIGKEAFFGQGTRLTVV.